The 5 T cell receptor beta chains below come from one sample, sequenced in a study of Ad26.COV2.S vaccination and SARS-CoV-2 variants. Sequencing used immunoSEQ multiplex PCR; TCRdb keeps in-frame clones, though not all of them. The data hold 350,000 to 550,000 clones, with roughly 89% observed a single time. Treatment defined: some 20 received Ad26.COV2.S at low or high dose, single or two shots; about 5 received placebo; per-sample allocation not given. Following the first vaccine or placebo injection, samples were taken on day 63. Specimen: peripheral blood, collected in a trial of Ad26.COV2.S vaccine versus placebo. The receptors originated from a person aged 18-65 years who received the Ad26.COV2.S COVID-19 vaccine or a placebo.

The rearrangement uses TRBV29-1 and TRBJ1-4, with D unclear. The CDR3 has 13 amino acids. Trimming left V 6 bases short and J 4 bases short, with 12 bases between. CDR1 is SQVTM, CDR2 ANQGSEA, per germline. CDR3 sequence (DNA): TGCAGCGTGCGTAAGGCGGGTAATGAAAAACTGTTTTTT. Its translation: CSVRKAGNEKLFF.

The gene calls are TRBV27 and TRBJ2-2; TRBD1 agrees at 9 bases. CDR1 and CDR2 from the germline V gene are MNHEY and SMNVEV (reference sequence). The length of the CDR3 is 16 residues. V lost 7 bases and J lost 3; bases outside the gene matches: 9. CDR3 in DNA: TGTGCCAGCACGGGTTGGGGACAGGGCGACACCGGGGAGCTGTTTTTT. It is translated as CASTGWGQGDTGELFF.

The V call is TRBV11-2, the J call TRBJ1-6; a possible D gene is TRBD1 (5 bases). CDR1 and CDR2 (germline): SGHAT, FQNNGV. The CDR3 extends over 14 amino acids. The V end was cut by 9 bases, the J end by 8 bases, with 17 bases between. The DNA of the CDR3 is TGTGCCAGTAGGGGAAGGGTTCCCGATTCACCCCTCCACTTT. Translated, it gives CASRGRVPDSPLHF. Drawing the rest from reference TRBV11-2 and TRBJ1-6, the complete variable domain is EAGVAQSPRYKIIEKRQSVAFWCNPISGHATLYWYQQILGQGPKLLIQFQNNGVVDDSQLPKDRFSAERLKGVDSTLKIQPAKLEDSAVYLCASRGRVPDSPLHFGNGTRLTVT.

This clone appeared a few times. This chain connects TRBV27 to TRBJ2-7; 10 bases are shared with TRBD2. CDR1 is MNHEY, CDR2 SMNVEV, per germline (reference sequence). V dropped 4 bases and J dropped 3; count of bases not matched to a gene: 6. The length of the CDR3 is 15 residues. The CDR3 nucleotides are TGTGCCAGCAGTTCGATAGCGGGAGGAATCTACGAGCAGTACGTC. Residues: CASSSIAGGIYEQYV.

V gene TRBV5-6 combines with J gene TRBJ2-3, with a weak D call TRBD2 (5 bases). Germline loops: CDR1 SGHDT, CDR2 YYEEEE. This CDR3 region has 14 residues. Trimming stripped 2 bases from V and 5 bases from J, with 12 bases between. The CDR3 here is CASSLPSGRDTQYF. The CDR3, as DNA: TGTGCCAGCAGCTTACCCAGCGGTCGAGATACGCAGTATTTT.